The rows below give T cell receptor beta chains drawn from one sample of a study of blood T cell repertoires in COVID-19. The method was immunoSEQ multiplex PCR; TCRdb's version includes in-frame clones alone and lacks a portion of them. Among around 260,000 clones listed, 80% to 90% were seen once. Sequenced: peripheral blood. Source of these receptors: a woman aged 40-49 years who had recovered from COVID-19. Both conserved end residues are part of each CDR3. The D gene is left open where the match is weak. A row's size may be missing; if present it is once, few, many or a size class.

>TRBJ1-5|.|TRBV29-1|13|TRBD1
TGCAGCGGTGGGACAGGGAGAGATCAGCCCCAGCATTTT
CSGGTGRDQPQHF
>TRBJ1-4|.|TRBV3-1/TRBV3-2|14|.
TGTGCCAGCAGGCCCAGTGGTTCTAATGAAAAACTGTTTTTT
CASRPSGSNEKLFF
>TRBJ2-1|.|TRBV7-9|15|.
TGTGCCAGCAGCTTAGGAGCGGGCGCGTACAATGAGCAGTTCTTC
CASSLGAGAYNEQFF
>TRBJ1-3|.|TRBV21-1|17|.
TGTGCCAGCAGCAAGGCTCGCCGACAGGGCTCTGGAAACACCATATATTTT
CASSKARRQGSGNTIYF
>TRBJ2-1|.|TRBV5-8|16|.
TGTGCCAGCAGCTTGGAGGGGCAGGGGGGATACAATGAGCAGTTCTTC
CASSLEGQGGYNEQFF
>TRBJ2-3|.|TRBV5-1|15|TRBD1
TGCGCCAGCAGCTCCCGGGACAGGGGATCAGATACGCAGTATTTT
CASSSRDRGSDTQYF
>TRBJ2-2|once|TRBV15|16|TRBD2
TGTGCCACCAGCACCCCGACTAGCGGGGGGATAGGGGAGCTGTTTTTT
CATSTPTSGGIGELFF
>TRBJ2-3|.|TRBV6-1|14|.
TGTGCCAGCAGTGAAGTAGCACGCACAGATACGCAGTATTTT
CASSEVARTDTQYF
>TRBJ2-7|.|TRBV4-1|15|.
TGCGCCAGCAGCCAAGGGCCTAGGGGTTCTTACGAGCAGTACTTC
CASSQGPRGSYEQYF
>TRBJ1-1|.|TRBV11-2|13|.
TGTGCCAGCAGCTTATTGGACAGCCCGGAAGCTTTCTTT
CASSLLDSPEAFF
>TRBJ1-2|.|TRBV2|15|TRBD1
TGTGCCAGCAGTGAAACGCAACAGGGGGCGTATGGCTACACCTTC
CASSETQQGAYGYTF
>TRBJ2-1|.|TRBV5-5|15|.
TGTGCCAGCAGCCTGGGGCTTACCAACTACAATGAGCAGTTCTTC
CASSLGLTNYNEQFF
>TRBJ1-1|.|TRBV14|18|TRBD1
TGTGCCAGCAGCCCCCGACAGGGGGTCCTTATCCTGAACACTGAAGCTTTCTTT
CASSPRQGVLILNTEAFF
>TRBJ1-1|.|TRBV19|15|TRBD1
TGTGCCAGTAGTACAGACAGGGGTCCAAGGAGTGAAGCTTTCTTT
CASSTDRGPRSEAFF
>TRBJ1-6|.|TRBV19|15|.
TGTGCCATTTTCGAAAAGGGCGGCGGAGGGTCACCCCTCCACTTT
CAIFEKGGGGSPLHF
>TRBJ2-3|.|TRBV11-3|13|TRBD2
TGTGCCAGCAGCTTAGAGGGGGGGGATACGCAGTATTTT
CASSLEGGDTQYF
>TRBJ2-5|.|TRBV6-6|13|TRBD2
TGTGCCAGCAACTACGGGGGGGCGGGGACCCAGTACTTC
CASNYGGAGTQYF
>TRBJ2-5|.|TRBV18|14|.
TGTGCCAGCTCACCATTGGCGGGGAAAGAGACCCAGTACTTC
CASSPLAGKETQYF
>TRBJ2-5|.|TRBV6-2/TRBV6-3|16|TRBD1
TGTGCCAGCAGTTACCGGGACAGGGAATTCCAAGAGACCCAGTACTTC
CASSYRDREFQETQYF
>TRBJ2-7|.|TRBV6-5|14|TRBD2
TGTGCCAGCAGTTACCGGGGGGGCGGGTCCGAGCAGTACTTC
CASSYRGGGSEQYF
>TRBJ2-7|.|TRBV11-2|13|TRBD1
TGTGCCAGCAGCTCGGGACAGCCGCTCGAGCAGTACTTC
CASSSGQPLEQYF
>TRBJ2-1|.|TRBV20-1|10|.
TGCAGTGCTGATGCGACAGCCCAGTTCTTC
CSADATAQFF
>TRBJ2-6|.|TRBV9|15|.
TGTGCCAGCAGCCCCCTGGGGACAGGGGCCAACGTCCTGACTTTC
CASSPLGTGANVLTF
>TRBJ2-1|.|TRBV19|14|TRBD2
TGTGCCAGTAGTCGCGGGGGGGCCTACAATGAGCAGTTCTTC
CASSRGGAYNEQFF
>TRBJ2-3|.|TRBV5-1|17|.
TGCGCCAGCAGCGGGGTTGGGGCAGGGAATTCGGGAGATACGCAGTATTTT
CASSGVGAGNSGDTQYF
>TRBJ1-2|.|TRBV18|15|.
TGTGCCAGCTCACCTGACCGACAGGCTAACTATGGCTACACCTTC
CASSPDRQANYGYTF
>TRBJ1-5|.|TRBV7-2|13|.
TGTGCCAGCGGCCTAGGGGGGGGTCAGCCCCAGCATTTT
CASGLGGGQPQHF
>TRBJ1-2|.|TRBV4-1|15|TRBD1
TGCGCCAGCAGCCAATTGACAGGGACCAGCTATGGCTACACCTTC
CASSQLTGTSYGYTF
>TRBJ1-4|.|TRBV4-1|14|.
TGCGCCAGCAGCCAAGTAAGGAGGATTGAAAAACTGTTTTTT
CASSQVRRIEKLFF
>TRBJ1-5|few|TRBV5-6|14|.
TGTGCCAGCAGCCCGGGACTCCTCAATCAGCCCCAGCATTTT
CASSPGLLNQPQHF
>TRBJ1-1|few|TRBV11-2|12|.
TGTGCCAGCAGCTTAGCACAAGAGGGCGCTTTCTTT
CASSLAQEGAFF
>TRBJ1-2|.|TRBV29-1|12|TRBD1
TGCAGCGTTGATCAGGGGGCCTATGGCTACACCTTC
CSVDQGAYGYTF
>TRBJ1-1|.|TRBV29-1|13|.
TGCAGCGTTTACCGGGGGACGAACACTGAAGCTTTCTTT
CSVYRGTNTEAFF
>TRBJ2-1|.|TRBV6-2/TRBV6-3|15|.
TGTGCCAGCAGTTACTCGGCCGCGGCCTACAATGAGCAGTTCTTC
CASSYSAAAYNEQFF
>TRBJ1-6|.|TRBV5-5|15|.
TGTGCCAGCGCGTCACGAGGGACTTGGCATTCACCCCTCCACTTT
CASASRGTWHSPLHF
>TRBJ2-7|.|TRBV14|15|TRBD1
TGTGCCAGCAGCCAAGTCCAAGACAGGGGCAGCGAGCAGTACTTC
CASSQVQDRGSEQYF
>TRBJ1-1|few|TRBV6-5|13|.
TGTGCCAGCATACCCAACGGGGGTACTGAAGCTTTCTTT
CASIPNGGTEAFF
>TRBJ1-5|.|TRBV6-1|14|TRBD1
TGTGCCAGCAGTGAACAGGGGGCGCATCAGCCCCAGCATTTT
CASSEQGAHQPQHF
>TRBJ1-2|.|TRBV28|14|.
TGTGCCAGCAGTACCGGGGGTGAGAGCTATGGCTACACCTTC
CASSTGGESYGYTF
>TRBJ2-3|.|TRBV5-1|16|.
TGCGCCAGCAGCTTCATGGAGCGCCTTGGGAGAGATACGCAGTATTTT
CASSFMERLGRDTQYF
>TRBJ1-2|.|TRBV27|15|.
TGTGCCAGCAGTTTAAAGGCACAAGACTACTATGGCTACACCTTC
CASSLKAQDYYGYTF
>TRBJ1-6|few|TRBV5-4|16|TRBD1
TGTGCCAGCAGCTGGGGACAGGGGGCCATAGATTCACCCCTCCACTTT
CASSWGQGAIDSPLHF
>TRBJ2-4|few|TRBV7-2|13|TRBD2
TGTGCCAGCGCAAGACTAGCGGGGGGAATTCAGTACTTC
CASARLAGGIQYF
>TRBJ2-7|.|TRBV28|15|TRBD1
TGTGCCAGCAGCTCCGGACAGGGGGGGCTCTACGAGCAGTACTTC
CASSSGQGGLYEQYF
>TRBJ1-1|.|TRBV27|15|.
TGTGCCAGCAGTTACATACCGGCGGCAGCCACTGAAGCTTTCTTT
CASSYIPAAATEAFF
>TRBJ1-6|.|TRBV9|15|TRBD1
TGTGCCAGCAGCGTCGGACAGGGGAGTAATTCACCCCTCCACTTT
CASSVGQGSNSPLHF
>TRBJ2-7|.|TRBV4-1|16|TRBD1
TGCGCCAGCAGCCAAGATCGGGGGACAGGGGACAGCGAGCAGTACTTC
CASSQDRGTGDSEQYF
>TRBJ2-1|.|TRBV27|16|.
TGTGCCAGCAGTCCCAGGGCTTTGAACTCAGTCAATGAGCAGTTCTTC
CASSPRALNSVNEQFF
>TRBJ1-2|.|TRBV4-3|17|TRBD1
TGCGCCAGCAGCCAAATCCCGGGACAGGAGCCTACTTATGGCTACACCTTC
CASSQIPGQEPTYGYTF
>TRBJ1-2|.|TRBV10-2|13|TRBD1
TGCGCCAGCACCTCCGGGACAGGGACTTGGAGGACCTTC
CASTSGTGTWRTF
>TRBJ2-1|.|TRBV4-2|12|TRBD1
TGTGCCAGCAGCCACCAAACAGGGGACCAACTCTTC
CASSHQTGDQLF
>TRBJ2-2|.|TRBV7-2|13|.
TGTGCCAGCAGCTTAGCGGCCACCGGGGAGCTGTTTTTT
CASSLAATGELFF
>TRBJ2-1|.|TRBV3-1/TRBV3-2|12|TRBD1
TGTGCCAGCAGCCTGGGACAGGGAGTAAAGTTCTTC
CASSLGQGVKFF
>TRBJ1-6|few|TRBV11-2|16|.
TGTGCCAGCAGGCCCCGCCGGGGGGCCGACAATTCACCCCTCCACTTT
CASRPRRGADNSPLHF
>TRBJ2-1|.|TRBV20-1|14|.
TGCAGTGCTAGTGAGGAGAGCCAATACAATGAGCAGTTCTTC
CSASEESQYNEQFF